The text below deals with one T cell receptor (beta chain). V was shortened by 4 bases and J by 4 bases, with 8 bases between the two germline ends. Per the germline V gene, CDR1 is MDHEN and CDR2 is SYDVKM. The CDR3 runs to 13 residues. These data belong to a study of blood T cell repertoires in COVID-19. The table came from immunoSEQ multiplex PCR; TCRdb's copy has only in-frame clones and leaves some out. The sample carries about 200,000 clones, roughly 85% recorded once. The origin of this receptor is a man aged 40-55 years who had recovered from COVID-19. The V gene is TRBV28, the J gene TRBJ1-3; D is unresolved. Sample: PBMCs or T cells enriched from blood (not recorded which). In DNA, the CDR3 is TGTGCCAGCAGTTCGACCGGGGGAAACACCATATATTTT. It translates to CASSSTGGNTIYF.